This TCR beta chain was identified during a study of T-cell reconstitution after alpha-beta-depleted transplantation in children. V shed 5 bases, J shed 5 bases, and the junction held 6 bases outside the gene matches. Germline V gene data show CDR1 as SSHAT and CDR2 as FNYEAQ (reference sequence). This CDR3 region has 14 residues. The sample holds one count of this clonotype. Unique molecular identifiers were used in preparing the TCRbeta library. From the PCR reads, TCRdb called clonotypes with MiXCR, one entry per CDR3 protein. The sample has approximately 520,000 distinct CDR3 sequences; 30% to 35% are singletons.

This clonotype was sampled from a human donor who donated a stem cell graft to a child with aplastic anemia. The V call is TRBV7-7, the J call TRBJ2-5; 9 bases map to TRBD1. Source: PBMCs from the stem cell graft donor, taken from the stem cell graft. CDR3 sequence reads: CASSPNRGQETQYF. CDR3 coding DNA: TGTGCCAGCAGCCCCAACAGGGGGCAGGAGACCCAGTACTTC. Full variable domain (missing parts from reference TRBV7-7 and TRBJ2-5): GAGVSQSPRYKVTKRGQDVTLRCDPISSHATLYWYQQALGQGPEFLTYFNYEAQPDKSGLPSDRFSAERPEGSISTLTIQRTEQRDSAMYRCASSPNRGQETQYFGPGTRLLVL.